The text below deals with one T cell receptor (beta chain). These data are taken from a study of T cell changes during pregnancy in multiple sclerosis. Germline CDR1 and CDR2: MNHNS and SASEGT. V trimming: 6 bases; J trimming: 5 bases; junction bases outside the gene matches: 7. The CDR3 has 15 amino acids. Profiling relied on immunoSEQ multiplex PCR, and the TCRdb table lists in-frame clones only, not all of them. This sample has about 80,000 clones, with nearly 95% found just once. The genes are TRBV6-1 and TRBJ1-6, with 7 nucleotides matching TRBD1. The source of this sequence is a female donor in good health, enrolled as a control in a pregnancy study. Sample: peripheral blood, taken in the second trimester of pregnancy. Here the CDR3 reads CASRHRDSDNSPLHF. Here the CDR3 DNA reads TGTGCCAGCAGACACCGGGACAGCGATAATTCACCCCTCCACTTT.